This record concerns one TCR beta chain sequence. The same CDR3 also results from other DNA sequences found in this sample. The CDR3 is made up of 12 amino acids. Germline loops: CDR1 SQVTM, CDR2 ANQGSEA. Trimming removed 6 bases from V and 2 bases from J, with 9 bases in between. The sample belongs to a study of blood T cell repertoires in COVID-19. Study-wide background: T cells, B-cell-depleted T cells, or PBMCs supplied cDNA or gDNA.

Sequencing was performed with immunoSEQ multiplex PCR; in TCRdb, only in-frame clones are kept and a portion is missing. The sample yields roughly 140,000 clones, more than 65% seen once. Sample: peripheral blood. This clonotype originated in a man aged 55 to 69 with active or convalescent COVID-19. The V call is TRBV29-1, the J call TRBJ2-3; a possible D gene is TRBD2 (6 bases). CDR3 amino acids: CSVGLLTDTQYF. As DNA, the CDR3 is TGCAGCGTGGGACTGCTCACAGATACGCAGTATTTT.